This T cell receptor (beta chain) was profiled in a study of T cell responses to AZD1222 COVID-19 vaccine. Study conclusions and caveats: Spike-wide vaccine-associated CD4 TCRs dominated at 160-218 and 743-854.

A remark on this clone: Its matching antigen is unknown.

Pooling covered second doses at about 4 or about 12 weeks. The CDR3 totals 14 residues. Germline values: CDR1 SGDLS, CDR2 YYNGEE. V was clipped by 6 bases and J by 2 bases, with 11 bases between them. TCRdb's table, derived via immunoSEQ multiplex PCR, lists solely in-frame clones and lacks some. The repertoire has about 140,000 clones, just over 90% of them found once; the top ten carry around 1.2%. The origin of this receptor is an adult who received the AZD1222 COVID-19 vaccine. The chain carries TRBV9 and TRBJ2-2; the D is unclear. The sequencing used peripheral blood, collected 28 days after the second AZD1222 dose. The CDR3 sequence: CASMYGKNTGELFF. The CDR3 bases are TGTGCCAGCATGTATGGAAAAAACACCGGGGAGCTGTTTTTT.